The 3 T cell receptor beta chains below all came from one sample that was sequenced in a study of T cells in women clearing cervical HPV infection. The repertoire was sequenced with immunoSEQ multiplex PCR; TCRdb's copy has only in-frame clones and lacks some. This sample's table reports under 45,000 clones. The sequencing sample was made of blood buffy coat. These receptors were taken from a woman between 18 and 75 years old with a cervical HPV16 infection that either progressed to CIN3+ or cleared (not recorded which).

Concerning this clone itself: Read data end 3 residues before the CDR3 end; the end is taken from the germline J gene. V gene TRBV20-1 combines with J gene TRBJ2-1; TRBD2 agrees at 9 bases. Trimming took 6 bases from V and 8 from J; bases not matched to a gene: 14. The CDR3 loop spans 15 amino acids. The germline V gene encodes CDR1 DFQATT and CDR2 SNEGSKA (reference sequence). This CDR3 is CSAPTSGRGSDEQFF. The CDR3 DNA, read in part, is TGCAGTGCCCCGACTAGCGGTCGGGGGTCGGATGAG.

CDR3 DNA, as far as it was read: TGTGCCAGCAGCTTAGAGGGGGATGAAAAA. Translation gives CASSLEGDEK. The entire CDR3 protein is CASSLEGDEKLFF. The rearrangement uses TRBV7-9 and TRBJ1-4; D is perhaps TRBD1 (6 bases). The read ends 3 residues early relative to the CDR3; the germline J gene fills the gap. Germline V CDR1 and CDR2: SEHNR, FQNEAQ (reference sequence). This CDR3 has 13 amino acids. V lost 1 base and J 6 bases, leaving 6 bases between the germline ends.

Incomplete CDR3 DNA: TGTGCCAGCAGTCGAGACCAGGGGGGCTATGGC. Protein product: CASSRDQGGYG. The whole CDR3 sequence reads CASSRDQGGYGYTF. V is TRBV28 and J is TRBJ1-2, with 7 bases that match TRBD1. The CDR3 end lies 3 residues beyond the end of the read and is filled in from the germline J gene. The CDR3 contains 14 residues. J lost 4 bases, V lost 5 bases, and 7 bases had no gene match. The germline CDR1 and CDR2 sequences are MDHEN and SYDVKM.